This TCR beta chain originates from a study of blood T cells in healthy people across ages. With respect to this clonotype: Its antigen is still unknown.

Germline CDR1 reads LGHNA; CDR2 reads YNFKEQ. V dropped 0 bases and J dropped 9 bases, with 9 bases sitting between them. The CDR3 contains 13 residues. General study findings and limits: When set beside aged donors, long-lived donors presented more naive CD4+ cells and higher diversity. A roughly linear age-dependent decrease characterized TCR beta diversity per million T cells.

Ranging in age from about 6 to 95, the donors were healthy Caucasian individuals from Russia. Then a second PCR, running about 6 to 11 cycles, was carried out with a sample-barcoded 5' primer and a J-beta primer mix. In TCRdb, the 5' RACE reads were re-called with MiXCR into one record per CDR3 protein. The table lists about 970,000 distinct CDR3 sequences, roughly 47% of them singletons. What was sequenced was blood. The genes are TRBV4-2 and TRBJ2-1; D unclear. The TCR comes from a woman aged 60-70 years in good health. The CDR3 bases are TGTGCCAGCAGCCAAGAAGGTAGGGCTGAGCAGTTCTTC. Protein sequence: CASSQEGRAEQFF.